A selection of T cell receptor beta chains follows, all from one sample in a study of blood T cell repertoires in COVID-19. TCRdb's table, derived via immunoSEQ multiplex PCR, lists solely in-frame clones and lacks some. Of roughly 130,000 clones in the sample, 70% to 90% are singletons; the top ten hold roughly 3.6%. The material sequenced was peripheral blood. Receptor source: a woman between 55 and 75 years old with acute or convalescent COVID-19. The CDR3 runs from the conserved cysteine through the conserved F or W. A D gene is named only where the DNA matches it firmly. Clone size is shown for a subset of rows, as once, few, many or a class of expanded clone.

TGTGCCAGCAGTCCCCGGGGACAGGGCTTCTACGAGCAGTACTTC	CASSPRGQGFYEQYF	once	15	TRBD1	TRBJ2-7	TRBV6-5
TGTGCCAGCAGCCACGCCTGGACAGGGGGCTATGGCTACACCTTC	CASSHAWTGGYGYTF	.	15	TRBD1	TRBJ1-2	TRBV3-1/TRBV3-2
TGTGCCGGCAGTTGGTGGGGCGCCGGGGCCAACGTCCTGACTTTC	CAGSWWGAGANVLTF	.	15	.	TRBJ2-6	TRBV6-5
TGTGCCAGCAGCTTGGGACAGGGGAATCAGCCCCAGCATTTT	CASSLGQGNQPQHF	.	14	TRBD1	TRBJ1-5	TRBV7-8
TGCGCCAGCAAGAGTTTAGCGGGAGTGGAGCAGTTCTTC	CASKSLAGVEQFF	.	13	TRBD2	TRBJ2-1	TRBV5-1
TGTGCCAGCAGTTCCACAGGGAAGGCTGAAGCTTTCTTT	CASSSTGKAEAFF	.	13	.	TRBJ1-1	TRBV28
TGTGCCATCAGTTGGGCGCAATCGGTTACTTACGAGCAGTACTTC	CAISWAQSVTYEQYF	.	15	.	TRBJ2-7	TRBV10-3
TGTGCCAGCAGCGTAGAGGGCGGGAGGCCCAACACAGATACGCAGTATTTT	CASSVEGGRPNTDTQYF	.	17	TRBD2	TRBJ2-3	TRBV9
TGTGCCAGCAGTTCTCCGGGACAGTTTGGCTACACCTTC	CASSSPGQFGYTF	.	13	TRBD1	TRBJ1-2	TRBV28
TGTGCCAGCAGTGATATAGTTTCGGGACAGGGGAACACTGAAGCTTTCTTT	CASSDIVSGQGNTEAFF	.	17	TRBD1	TRBJ1-1	TRBV2
TGTGCCAGCAGCCGGGACAGACCGCTAGGGGAGACCCAGTACTTC	CASSRDRPLGETQYF	once	15	TRBD1	TRBJ2-5	TRBV5-8
TGCGCCAGCAGCCTGGTACAGGGAAAGAACACTGAAGCTTTCTTT	CASSLVQGKNTEAFF	.	15	.	TRBJ1-1	TRBV5-1
TGTGCCTGGAGTCAAGGGAGTGGCTACACCTTC	CAWSQGSGYTF	.	11	.	TRBJ1-2	TRBV30
TGTGCCAGCAGCGTAGGGGGGACAGGGGATGAAAAACTGTTTTTT	CASSVGGTGDEKLFF	once	15	TRBD1	TRBJ1-4	TRBV9
TGTGCCATCAGTGAGACAGGGGATCATGAAAAACTGTTTTTT	CAISETGDHEKLFF	.	14	TRBD1	TRBJ1-4	TRBV10-3
TGTGCCAGCAGGCCACAGGGGGCCCTCAATCAGCCCCAGCATTTT	CASRPQGALNQPQHF	.	15	TRBD1	TRBJ1-5	TRBV6-5
TGTGCCACCAGTGGGTCGGGATATGGCTACACCTTC	CATSGSGYGYTF	.	12	.	TRBJ1-2	TRBV24-1
TGTGCCAGCAGCAAGACTAGCGGGAGCGCCAATGAGCAGTTCTTC	CASSKTSGSANEQFF	once	15	TRBD2	TRBJ2-1	TRBV7-3
TGTGCCAGCAGTTTATCTCGGACAGGGGGCGGCTACACCTTC	CASSLSRTGGGYTF	.	14	TRBD1	TRBJ1-2	TRBV28
TGCGCCAGCAGCCGTGACAGGGGGACTGGAAACACCATATATTTT	CASSRDRGTGNTIYF	once	15	TRBD1	TRBJ1-3	TRBV5-1
TGTGCCAGCAGCTTAGGACTAGCGGGAACCCAGTACTTC	CASSLGLAGTQYF	.	13	TRBD2	TRBJ2-5	TRBV11-3
TGTGCCAGTAGTAACCGGGACAGGGACTACACCTTC	CASSNRDRDYTF	.	12	TRBD1	TRBJ1-2	TRBV19
TGTGCCAGCAGTGGGGTGGGAGGGAGTAGAAACGAGCAGTACTTC	CASSGVGGSRNEQYF	.	15	TRBD2	TRBJ2-7	TRBV28
TGTGCCAGCAGCTTGTGGGAGAATGAAAAACTGTTTTTT	CASSLWENEKLFF	.	13	.	TRBJ1-4	TRBV5-4
TGTGCCAGCAGCCCCAATCCCGCGCGATTTGAAGCTTTCTTT	CASSPNPARFEAFF	.	14	.	TRBJ1-1	TRBV11-1
TGTGCCAGCAGTTGGACAGGGGGCGGTGAGCAGTTCTTC	CASSWTGGGEQFF	.	13	TRBD1	TRBJ2-1	TRBV11-2
TGTGCCAGCACCGCGACAGGGAGCAGCTACGAGCAGTACTTC	CASTATGSSYEQYF	.	14	TRBD1	TRBJ2-7	TRBV11-2
TGTGCCAGCCGGGAGGGAATAAGCACAGATACGCAGTATTTT	CASREGISTDTQYF	.	14	TRBD2	TRBJ2-3	TRBV28
TGTGCCACCAGTGATCCTCGGACAGGGAACGGCGAGCAGTACTTC	CATSDPRTGNGEQYF	.	15	TRBD1	TRBJ2-7	TRBV24-1